Following are 15 T cell receptor beta chains from one sample sequenced in a study of blood T cell repertoires in COVID-19. Clones were read by immunoSEQ multiplex PCR, and TCRdb kept only the in-frame ones, dropping some. This sample has tens of thousands of clones, with 93% found just once. Sequenced sample: peripheral blood. These receptors were obtained from a man between 65 and 85 years old with active COVID-19.

V usage is TRBV19 and J usage is TRBJ2-3, with 7 bases identical to TRBD2. The CDR3 consists of 14 residues. J gave up 2 bases and V 6 bases, and 5 bases lay outside the gene matches. Germline CDR1 reads LNHDA; CDR2 reads SQIVND (reference sequence). Here the CDR3 DNA reads TGTGCCAGTAGGAAGCGGGGCTTCACAGATACGCAGTATTTT. Translating it yields CASRKRGFTDTQYF.

This clone was seen more than once but under ten times. V usage is TRBV6-6 and J usage is TRBJ1-2; 8 bases align to TRBD1. V trimming: 0 bases; J trimming: 5 bases; junction bases outside the gene matches: 2. CDR1 and CDR2 from the germline V gene are MNHNY and SVGAGI (reference sequence). The CDR3 spans 14 residues. As DNA, the CDR3 is TGTGCCAGCAGTTACTCACAGGGGGATTATGGCTACACCTTC. Encoded protein: CASSYSQGDYGYTF.

The rearrangement joins TRBV9 to TRBJ1-2, with D tentatively TRBD1 (5 bases). The CDR3 runs to 15 residues. Germline V CDR1 and CDR2: SGDLS, YYNGEE. V lost 2 bases to trimming and J lost 3 bases, with 14 bases between them. The CDR3, as DNA: TGTGCCAGCAGCGTCCTACAGTGGGGCGACTATGGCTACACCTTC. Translation: CASSVLQWGDYGYTF.

V usage is TRBV7-2 and J usage is TRBJ1-2, with TRBD1 matching over 7 bases. CDR1 is SGHTA, CDR2 FQGNSA, per germline. V dropped 1 base and J dropped 6; count of bases not matched to a gene: 5. This CDR3 comprises 14 residues. This chain's CDR3 is CASSLVGTVHGYTF. The CDR3 DNA is TGTGCCAGCAGCTTAGTTGGGACAGTCCATGGCTACACCTTC.

This clone came up a few times. This chain uses TRBV7-9 with TRBJ2-7; 7 nucleotides match TRBD2. Germline values: CDR1 SEHNR, CDR2 FQNEAQ (reference sequence). This CDR3 region has 15 residues. V trimming: 5 bases; J trimming: 7 bases; junction bases outside the gene matches: 14. The CDR3 sequence: CASSPPGGYVLEQYF. Here the CDR3 DNA reads TGTGCCAGCAGCCCCCCCGGGGGGTACGTGTTAGAGCAGTACTTC. Full variable domain (rest looked up from reference TRBV7-9 and TRBJ2-7): DTGVSQNPRHKITKRGQNVTFRCDPISEHNRLYWYRQTLGQGPEFLTYFQNEAQLEKSRLLSDRFSAERPKGSFSTLEIQRTEQGDSAMYLCASSPPGGYVLEQYFGPGTRLTVT.

The rearrangement joins TRBV7-9 to TRBJ2-3; D gene ambiguous. V shed 2 bases and J shed 1 base, with 7 bases lying between them. Germline V gives CDR1 SEHNR, CDR2 FQNEAQ (reference sequence). The CDR3 totals 14 residues. DNA for the CDR3: TGTGCCAGCAGCTTACTAGTTGGCACAGATACGCAGTATTTT. This codes for CASSLLVGTDTQYF.

The gene calls are TRBV18 and TRBJ1-2; D may be TRBD1 (6 bases). There are 15 residues in the CDR3. Germline V lookup: CDR1 KGHSH, CDR2 LQKENI. Trimming cost V 3 bases and J 3 bases, with 14 bases left between them. DNA of the CDR3: TGTGCCAGCTCACCGGAGGGGGGGAATTACTATGGCTACACCTTC. Encoded protein: CASSPEGGNYYGYTF.

This clone was detected once. The V gene is TRBV3-1 (or the pseudogene TRBV3-2), the J gene TRBJ2-7, with TRBD2 identical over 13 bases. The CDR3 contains 15 residues. The V and J ends lost 4 bases and 7 bases, in that order; junction bases with no gene match: 7. The germline V gene has CDR1 LGHDT and CDR2 YNNKEL (reference sequence). The CDR3 region has the DNA TGTGCCAGCAGCCTTGGGACTAGCGGGGTATATGAGCAGTACTTC. Translated, it gives CASSLGTSGVYEQYF.

The chain joins TRBV7-2 to TRBJ2-7; the match to TRBD1 covers 7 bases. The CDR3 loop spans 13 amino acids. V shed 10 bases and J 7 bases; nucleotides not matched to a gene: 13. Germline-derived CDR1 and CDR2 are SGHTA and FQGNSA. The CDR3 protein is CATSTGSVGEQYF. CDR3 bases: TGTGCCACCTCGACAGGGTCGGTGGGGGAGCAGTACTTC.

J is TRBJ2-7 and V is TRBV4-1; 7 positions agree with TRBD2. Germline CDR1 is MGHRA and CDR2 is YSYEKL. The CDR3 sequence is 15 residues long. V shed 2 bases and J 0 bases; nucleotides not matched to a gene: 4. CDR3 in amino acids: CASSQPGLPSYEQYV. The CDR3 bases are TGCGCCAGCAGCCAACCGGGACTACCCTCCTACGAGCAGTACGTC.

The chain links TRBV5-1 to TRBJ1-2, with D perhaps TRBD1 (5 bases). This CDR3 has 14 residues. Germline assignment: CDR1 SGHRS and CDR2 YFSETQ. Deletions cut 2 bases from V and 3 bases from J, with 11 bases between. As DNA, the CDR3 is TGCGCCAGCAGCTTTACCCAGGGTGACTATGGCTACACCTTC. The encoded protein is CASSFTQGDYGYTF.

The genes are TRBV10-2 and TRBJ1-2; D possibly corresponds to TRBD1 (5 bases). CDR1 WSHSY and CDR2 SAAADI come from the germline V gene. The CDR3 has 15 amino acids. The V gene lost 0 bases and the J gene lost 5 bases, with 13 bases spanning the gap. The CDR3 coding sequence is TGCGCCAGCAGTGAGTCGGGCCCGGGGGGATATGGCTACACCTTC. It specifies CASSESGPGGYGYTF.

The chain is built from TRBV5-5 and TRBJ1-3; D not resolved. Trimming removed 3 bases from V and 0 bases from J, with 13 bases in between. There are 16 residues in the CDR3. Germline CDR1 SGHKS, CDR2 YYEKEE (reference sequence). CDR3 DNA: TGTGCCAGCAGCTGGGCAGCGGGGAGCTCTGGAAACACCATATATTTT. As protein: CASSWAAGSSGNTIYF. Full variable domain (rest looked up from reference TRBV5-5 and TRBJ1-3): DAGVTQSPTHLIKTRGQQVTLRCSPISGHKSVSWYQQVLGQGPQFIFQYYEKEERGRGNFPDRFSARQFPNYSSELNVNALLLGDSALYLCASSWAAGSSGNTIYFGEGSWLTVV.

The CDR3 reads CASSPLRGGPETQYF. CDR3 sequence (DNA): TGTGCCAGCTCACCACTTCGGGGGGGACCGGAGACCCAGTACTTC. The J gene is TRBJ2-5, the V gene TRBV18, with 8 bases fitting TRBD2. Germline CDR1 is KGHSH and CDR2 is LQKENI. V was clipped by 1 base and J by 5 bases; unmatched bases: 6. CDR3 size: 15 residues.

CDR3 residues: CASSLALAGAGADTQYF. The CDR3, as DNA: TGTGCCAGCAGCTTAGCTCTAGCGGGGGCGGGGGCAGATACGCAGTATTTT. The V gene is TRBV7-8, the J gene TRBJ2-3; TRBD2 matches 10 bases. Germline values: CDR1 SGHVS, CDR2 FQNEAQ. CDR3 size: 17 residues. V lost 0 bases to trimming and J lost 4 bases; unmatched junction nucleotides: 7.